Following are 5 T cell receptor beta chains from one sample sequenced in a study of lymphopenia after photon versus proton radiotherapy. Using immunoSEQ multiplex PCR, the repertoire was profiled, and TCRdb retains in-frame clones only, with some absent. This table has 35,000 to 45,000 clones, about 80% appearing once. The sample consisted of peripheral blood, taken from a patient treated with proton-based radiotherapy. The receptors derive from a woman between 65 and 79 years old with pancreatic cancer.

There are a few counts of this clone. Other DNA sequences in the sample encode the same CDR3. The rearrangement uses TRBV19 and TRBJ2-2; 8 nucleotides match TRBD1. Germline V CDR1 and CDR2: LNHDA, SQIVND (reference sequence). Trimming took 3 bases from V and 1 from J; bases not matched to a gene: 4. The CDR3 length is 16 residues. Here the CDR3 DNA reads TGTGCCAGTAGTATCCTCGGACAGGGGAACACCGGGGAGCTGTTTTTT. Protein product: CASSILGQGNTGELFF.

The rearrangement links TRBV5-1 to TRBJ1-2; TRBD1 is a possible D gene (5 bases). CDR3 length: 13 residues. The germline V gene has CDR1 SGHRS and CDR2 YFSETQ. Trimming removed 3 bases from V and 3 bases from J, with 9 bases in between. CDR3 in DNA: TGCGCCAGCAGCTCGGTGACAGACTATGGCTACACCTTC. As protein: CASSSVTDYGYTF.

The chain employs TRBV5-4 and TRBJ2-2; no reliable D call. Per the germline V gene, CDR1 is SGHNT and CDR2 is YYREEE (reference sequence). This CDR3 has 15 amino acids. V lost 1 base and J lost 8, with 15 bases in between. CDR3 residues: CASSLPGQAGGELFF. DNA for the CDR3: TGTGCCAGCAGCTTGCCCGGGCAGGCTGGAGGGGAGCTGTTTTTT.

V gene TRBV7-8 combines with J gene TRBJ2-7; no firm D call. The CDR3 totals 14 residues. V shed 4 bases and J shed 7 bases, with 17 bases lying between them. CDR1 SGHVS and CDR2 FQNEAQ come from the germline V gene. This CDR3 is CASSSNPTSEEQYF. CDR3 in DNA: TGTGCCAGCAGCTCCAACCCGACATCCGAGGAGCAGTACTTC.

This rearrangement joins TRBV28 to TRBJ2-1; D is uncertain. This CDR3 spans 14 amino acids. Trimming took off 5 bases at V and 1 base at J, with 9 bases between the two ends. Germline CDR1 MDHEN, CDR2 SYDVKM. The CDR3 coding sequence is TGTGCCAGCAGTCCGGGCGGATCCTACAATGAGCAGTTCTTC. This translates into CASSPGGSYNEQFF.